Reported below is one T cell receptor (beta chain). It has no known antigen specificity. Per-nucleotide qualities are absent, and no much larger clonotype sits a single base away. This entry comes from a study of blood T cell repertoires in COVID-19 (dated by TCRdb to 2020 to 2021). As for the study more broadly: Samples from collaborators originated in the United States, Italy and Spain and spanned both the acute and convalescent phases of COVID-19. The dataset comprised deeply sampled blood TCRbeta repertoires from subjects exposed to, actively infected with, or recovered from COVID-19. The repertoires were released in a freely available public database intended as a resource for research on the immune response to SARS-CoV-2. The prospective study material was composed of cDNA or gDNA derived from T cells, B-cell-depleted T cells, or PBMCs. The samples were drawn from two sources: the first 160 participants of the ongoing ImmuneRACE study, and fewer than 1,500 subjects contributed by 6 global collaborators. Where HLA class I and class II types were available, the types were taken from metadata supplied by the sample provider, not from assay-based typing. Sample metadata almost always included a de-identified subject ID, COVID-19 status, age in years and sex. The investigation overall reported the following: The quantity of clinical and demographic metadata differed by source and by participant and was supplied without curation.

The collaborating institutions used their own protocols to collect whole blood in K2EDTA tubes. For TCRbeta analysis, collaborators shipped samples in one of three forms: frozen whole blood, isolated PBMCs, or DNA extracted from either of those sample types. V trim: 2 bases; J trim: 6 bases; unmatched bases: 9. The CDR3, from cysteine to phenylalanine, totals 15 residues. Just CDR3 DNA is preserved here, 45 bases in frame from base 1. CDR1 MNHNS and CDR2 SASEGT were looked up in the germline V gene. The immunoSEQ Assay, a bias-controlled multiplex PCR, was used to amplify TCRbeta CDR3 regions from genomic DNA. The original methods were these. The number of nucleated cells in each sample was estimated by amplification of reference gene primers within the assay. To quantify the absolute abundance of each unique TCRbeta CDR3 rearrangement, sequence reads were collapsed and filtered. Productive Simpson clonality was computed per sample as the square root of Simpson's diversity index over productive rearrangements. TCRdb took this table from immuneACCESS and kept in-frame rearrangements with V and J called. Such tables lack part of the clones; where checked against another copy, unresolved V genes explain under half of the gap, and the rest is unexplained. The V and J calls and the clone size are those of that table, but D and trimming were determined from the DNA. Counted in this sample were 150,000 to 200,000 clones; about 87% of them appeared once. In total, the top ten clones hold about 1.4% of the sample.

The V gene is TRBV6-1 and the J gene is TRBJ1-1, with TRBD1 matching 7 junction bases. The specimen was peripheral blood. This TCR derives from a woman aged 45 to 65 with acute or convalescent COVID-19. The nucleotides read TGTGCCAGCAGTGAATACCTAGGGGGACAGCCTGAAGCTTTCTTT. Its product reads: CASSEYLGGQPEAFF.